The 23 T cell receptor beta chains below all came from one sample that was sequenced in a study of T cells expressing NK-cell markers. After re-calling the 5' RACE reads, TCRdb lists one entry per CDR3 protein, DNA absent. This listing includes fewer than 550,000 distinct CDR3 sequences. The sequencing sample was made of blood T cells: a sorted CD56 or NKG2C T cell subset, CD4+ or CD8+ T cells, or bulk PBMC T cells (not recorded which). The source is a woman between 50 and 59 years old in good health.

This chain's CDR3 is CASSPLQGKYVGELFF. The chain combines TRBV27 with TRBJ2-2; TCRdb indicates TRBD1, and absent DNA this call remains unverified. CDR1 and CDR2 (germline): MNHEY, SMNVEV (reference sequence). This CDR3 spans 16 amino acids.

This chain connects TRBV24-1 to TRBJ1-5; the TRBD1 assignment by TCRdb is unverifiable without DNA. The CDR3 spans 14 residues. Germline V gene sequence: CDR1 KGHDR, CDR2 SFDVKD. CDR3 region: CATSTTGSYQPQHF.

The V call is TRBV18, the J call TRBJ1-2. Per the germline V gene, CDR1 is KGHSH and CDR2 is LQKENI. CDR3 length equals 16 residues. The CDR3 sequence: CASSPPSQRSSYGYTF.

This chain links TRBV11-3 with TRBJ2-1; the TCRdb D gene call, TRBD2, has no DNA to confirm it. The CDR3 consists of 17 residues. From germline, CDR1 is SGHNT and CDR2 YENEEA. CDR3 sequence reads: CASSSWTSGRAGNEQFF.

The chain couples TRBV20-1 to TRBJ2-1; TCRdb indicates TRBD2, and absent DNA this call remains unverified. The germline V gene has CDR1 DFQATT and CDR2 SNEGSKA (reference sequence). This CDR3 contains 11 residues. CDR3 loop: CSGNSGNEQFF.

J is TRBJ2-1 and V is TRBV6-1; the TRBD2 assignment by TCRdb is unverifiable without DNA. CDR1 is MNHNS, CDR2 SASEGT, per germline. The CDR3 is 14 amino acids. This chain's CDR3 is CASSEAGGGGTLFF.

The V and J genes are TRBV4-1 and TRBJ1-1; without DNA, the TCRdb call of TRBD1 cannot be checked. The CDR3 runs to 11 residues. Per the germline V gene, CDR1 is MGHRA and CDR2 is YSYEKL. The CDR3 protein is CASNSGGIAFF.

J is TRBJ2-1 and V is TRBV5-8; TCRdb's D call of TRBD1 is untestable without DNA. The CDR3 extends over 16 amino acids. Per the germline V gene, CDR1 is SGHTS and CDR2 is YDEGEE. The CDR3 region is CASSTGQLHGYNEQFF.

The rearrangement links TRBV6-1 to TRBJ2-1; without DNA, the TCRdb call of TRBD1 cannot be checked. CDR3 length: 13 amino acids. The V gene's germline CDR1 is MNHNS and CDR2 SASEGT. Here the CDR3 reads CASRQPLYNEQFF.

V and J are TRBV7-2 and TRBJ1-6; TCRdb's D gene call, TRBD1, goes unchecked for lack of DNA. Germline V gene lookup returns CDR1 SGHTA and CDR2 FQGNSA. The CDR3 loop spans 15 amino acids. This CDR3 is CASSLNRGINSPLHF.

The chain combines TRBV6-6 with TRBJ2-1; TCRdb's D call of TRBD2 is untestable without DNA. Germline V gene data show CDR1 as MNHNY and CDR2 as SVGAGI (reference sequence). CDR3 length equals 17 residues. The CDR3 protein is CASSYLTGTSVMNEQFF.

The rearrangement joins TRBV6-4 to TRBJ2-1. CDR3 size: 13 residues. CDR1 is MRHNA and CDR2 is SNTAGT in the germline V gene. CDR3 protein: CASSDSSWNEQFF.

The CDR3 region is CASSTVILAGRSETQYF. The rearrangement joins TRBV27 to TRBJ2-5; TCRdb designates TRBD2, a call that cannot be tested without DNA. Germline CDR1 reads MNHEY; CDR2 reads SMNVEV (reference sequence). This CDR3 has 17 residues.

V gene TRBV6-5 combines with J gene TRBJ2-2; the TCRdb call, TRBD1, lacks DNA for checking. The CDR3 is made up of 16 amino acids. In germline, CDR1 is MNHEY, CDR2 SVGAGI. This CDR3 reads CASRNRDRTLTGELFF.

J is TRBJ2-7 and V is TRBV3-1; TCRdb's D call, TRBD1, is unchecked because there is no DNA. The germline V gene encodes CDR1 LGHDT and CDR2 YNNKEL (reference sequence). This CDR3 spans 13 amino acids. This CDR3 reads CASSRGQSYEQYF.

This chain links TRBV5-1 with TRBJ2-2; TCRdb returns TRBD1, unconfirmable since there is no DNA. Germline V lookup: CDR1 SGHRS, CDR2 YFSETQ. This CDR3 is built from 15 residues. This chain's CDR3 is CASSLARGVNGELFF.

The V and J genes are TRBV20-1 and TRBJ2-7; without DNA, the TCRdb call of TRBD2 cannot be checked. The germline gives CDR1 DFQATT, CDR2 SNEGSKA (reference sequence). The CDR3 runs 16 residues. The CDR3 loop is CSASTGLAVLSYEQYF.

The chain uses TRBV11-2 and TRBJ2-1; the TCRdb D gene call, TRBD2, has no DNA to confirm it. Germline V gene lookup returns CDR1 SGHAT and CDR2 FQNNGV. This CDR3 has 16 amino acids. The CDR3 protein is CASRPTSGDAHNEQFF.

CDR3 residues: CASSGGTQPQHF. The rearrangement uses TRBV12-3 or TRBV12-4 and TRBJ1-5. This CDR3 has 12 amino acids.

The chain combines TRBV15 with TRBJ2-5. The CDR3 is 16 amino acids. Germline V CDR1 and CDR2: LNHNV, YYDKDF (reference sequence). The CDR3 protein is CATSRDYLTSQETQYF. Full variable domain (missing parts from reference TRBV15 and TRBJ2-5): DAMVIQNPRYQVTQFGKPVTLSCSQTLNHNVMYWYQQKSSQAPKLLFHYYDKDFNNEADTPDNFQSRRPNTSFCFLDIRSPGLGDTAMYLCATSRDYLTSQETQYFGPGTRLLVL.

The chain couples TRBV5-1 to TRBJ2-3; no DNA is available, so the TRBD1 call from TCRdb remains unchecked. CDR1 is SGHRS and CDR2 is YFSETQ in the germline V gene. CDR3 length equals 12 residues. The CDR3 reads CASSSGKGEQYF.

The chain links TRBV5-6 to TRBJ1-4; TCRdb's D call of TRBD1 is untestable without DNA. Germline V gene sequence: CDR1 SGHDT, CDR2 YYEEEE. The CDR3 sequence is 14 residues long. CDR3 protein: CASSYYRSDEKLFF.

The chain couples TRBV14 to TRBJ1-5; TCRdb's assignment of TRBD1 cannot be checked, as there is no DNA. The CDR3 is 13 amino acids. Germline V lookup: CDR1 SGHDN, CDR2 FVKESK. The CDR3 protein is CASSLGGRSPQHF. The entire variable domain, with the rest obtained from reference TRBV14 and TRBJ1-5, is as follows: EAGVTQFPSHSVIEKGQTVTLRCDPISGHDNLYWYRRVMGKEIKFLLHFVKESKQDESGMPNNRFLAERTGGTYSTLKVQPAELEDSGVYFCASSLGGRSPQHFGDGTRLSIL.